Sequencing of this T cell receptor beta chain was carried out in a study of blood T cells in healthy people across ages. The use of a sample-barcoded 5' primer and a J-beta primer mix characterized a second PCR of roughly 6 to 11 cycles. TCRdb itself ran the 5' RACE reads through MiXCR, one entry per CDR3 protein. This table has some 1.5 million distinct CDR3 sequences, over 25% appearing once. V shed 7 bases and J shed 1 base, with 10 bases lying between them. The CDR3 has 13 residues. Germline values: CDR1 SEHNR, CDR2 FQNEAQ (reference sequence). This clonotype came up many times. Sequenced sample: blood. This receptor was identified in a woman between 25 and 40 years old in good health. The chain has TRBV7-9 and TRBJ2-5; D not resolved. CDR3 nucleotides: TGTGCCAGCACCCGACAAGTCCAAGAGACCCAGTACTTC. Residues: CASTRQVQETQYF.